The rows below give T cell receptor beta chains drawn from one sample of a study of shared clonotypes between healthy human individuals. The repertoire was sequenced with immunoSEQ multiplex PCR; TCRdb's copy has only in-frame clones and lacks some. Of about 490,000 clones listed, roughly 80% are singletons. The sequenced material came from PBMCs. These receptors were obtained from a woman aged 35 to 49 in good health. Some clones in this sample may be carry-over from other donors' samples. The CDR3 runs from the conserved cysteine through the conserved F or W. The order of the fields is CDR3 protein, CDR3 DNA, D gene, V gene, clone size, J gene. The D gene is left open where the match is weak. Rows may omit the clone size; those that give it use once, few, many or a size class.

CDR3 protein: CATTGGSNEQYF; CDR3 DNA: TGTGCCACCACCGGGGGCTCGAACGAGCAGTACTTC; D gene: -; V gene: TRBV28; clone size: -; J gene: TRBJ2-7
CDR3 protein: CASSPGLANTGELFF; CDR3 DNA: TGTGCCAGCAGCCCTGGGCTAGCGAACACCGGGGAGCTGTTTTTT; D gene: -; V gene: TRBV6-5; clone size: -; J gene: TRBJ2-2
CDR3 protein: CASKKGGGLSYGYTF; CDR3 DNA: TGTGCCAGCAAAAAAGGGGGGGGCCTTAGCTATGGCTACACCTTC; D gene: -; V gene: TRBV2; clone size: -; J gene: TRBJ1-2
CDR3 protein: CASSVGLGNTEAFF; CDR3 DNA: TGTGCCAGCAGCGTGGGACTCGGGAACACTGAAGCTTTCTTT; D gene: -; V gene: TRBV9; clone size: few; J gene: TRBJ1-1
CDR3 protein: CASADEGSYNEQFF; CDR3 DNA: TGTGCCAGCGCCGACGAGGGCTCCTACAATGAGCAGTTCTTC; D gene: -; V gene: TRBV2; clone size: -; J gene: TRBJ2-1
CDR3 protein: CASRGGQSSSYEQYF; CDR3 DNA: TGTGCCAGTAGAGGGGGACAGTCAAGCTCCTACGAGCAGTACTTC; D gene: TRBD1; V gene: TRBV19; clone size: -; J gene: TRBJ2-7
CDR3 protein: CASSSHLAGSEKLFF; CDR3 DNA: TGTGCCAGCAGTTCTCACTTAGCGGGGTCTGAAAAACTGTTTTTT; D gene: -; V gene: TRBV6-6; clone size: -; J gene: TRBJ1-4
CDR3 protein: CASSLPGRSAAGGYTF; CDR3 DNA: TGTGCCAGCAGCTTGCCCGGAAGGTCGGCGGCCGGCGGCTACACCTTC; D gene: -; V gene: TRBV7-2; clone size: -; J gene: TRBJ1-2
CDR3 protein: CASSATVATNEKLFF; CDR3 DNA: TGTGCCAGCAGCGCGACAGTTGCAACTAATGAAAAACTGTTTTTT; D gene: -; V gene: TRBV5-4; clone size: -; J gene: TRBJ1-4
CDR3 protein: CASWEREANQPQHF; CDR3 DNA: TGTGCCAGCTGGGAGAGGGAGGCCAATCAGCCCCAGCATTTT; D gene: -; V gene: TRBV27; clone size: -; J gene: TRBJ1-5
CDR3 protein: CATSRVGDGSDTQYF; CDR3 DNA: TGTGCCACCAGCAGAGTGGGGGATGGGTCAGATACGCAGTATTTT; D gene: -; V gene: TRBV15; clone size: few; J gene: TRBJ2-3
CDR3 protein: CASSLGPGIGNTIYF; CDR3 DNA: TGCGCCAGCAGCTTGGGACCGGGGATTGGAAACACCATATATTTT; D gene: -; V gene: TRBV5-1; clone size: once; J gene: TRBJ1-3
CDR3 protein: CASSLLQGSENIQYF; CDR3 DNA: TGTGCCAGCAGCTTACTACAGGGTTCGGAAAACATTCAGTACTTC; D gene: -; V gene: TRBV7-9; clone size: -; J gene: TRBJ2-4
CDR3 protein: CATSRVQDRYEQYF; CDR3 DNA: TGTGCCACCAGCAGAGTACAGGATAGGTACGAGCAGTACTTC; D gene: -; V gene: TRBV15; clone size: -; J gene: TRBJ2-7
CDR3 protein: CASSGQRSGANVLTF; CDR3 DNA: TGTGCCAGCAGTGGACAGCGATCTGGGGCCAACGTCCTGACTTTC; D gene: -; V gene: TRBV6-1; clone size: -; J gene: TRBJ2-6
CDR3 protein: CASSSTGYSYEQYF; CDR3 DNA: TGTGCCAGCAGCTCAACAGGGTACTCCTACGAGCAGTACTTC; D gene: -; V gene: TRBV7-2; clone size: -; J gene: TRBJ2-7
CDR3 protein: CASSLQGFSGANVLTF; CDR3 DNA: TGTGCCAGCAGCCTACAGGGGTTCTCTGGGGCCAACGTCCTGACTTTC; D gene: TRBD1; V gene: TRBV5-4; clone size: -; J gene: TRBJ2-6
CDR3 protein: CSVRTVSSYNEQFF; CDR3 DNA: TGCAGCGTTCGGACAGTAAGCTCCTACAATGAGCAGTTCTTC; D gene: -; V gene: TRBV29-1; clone size: once; J gene: TRBJ2-1
CDR3 protein: CASSVGDYTYEQYF; CDR3 DNA: TGTGCCAGCAGCGTAGGGGACTATACCTACGAGCAGTACTTC; D gene: TRBD2; V gene: TRBV9; clone size: few; J gene: TRBJ2-7
CDR3 protein: CSVEGLVFGTGELFF; CDR3 DNA: TGCAGCGTTGAGGGTTTGGTATTCGGCACCGGGGAGCTGTTTTTT; D gene: -; V gene: TRBV29-1; clone size: -; J gene: TRBJ2-2
CDR3 protein: CASRAVSGEKLFF; CDR3 DNA: TGTGCCAGCAGGGCAGTTTCGGGAGAAAAACTGTTTTTT; D gene: -; V gene: TRBV2; clone size: -; J gene: TRBJ1-4
CDR3 protein: CASSFGQGDVLTF; CDR3 DNA: TGCGCCAGCAGCTTCGGACAGGGCGACGTCCTGACTTTC; D gene: TRBD1; V gene: TRBV5-1; clone size: -; J gene: TRBJ2-6
CDR3 protein: CASSVGTGNTEAFF; CDR3 DNA: TGTGCCAGCAGCGTTGGTACAGGGAACACTGAAGCTTTCTTT; D gene: -; V gene: TRBV9; clone size: -; J gene: TRBJ1-1
CDR3 protein: CAWSVFPRTGGDEQYF; CDR3 DNA: TGTGCCTGGAGTGTATTTCCCCGGACAGGGGGAGACGAGCAGTACTTC; D gene: TRBD1; V gene: TRBV30; clone size: -; J gene: TRBJ2-7
CDR3 protein: CASSERGPNEKLFF; CDR3 DNA: TGTGCCAGCAGTGAAAGGGGGCCTAATGAAAAACTGTTTTTT; D gene: TRBD1; V gene: TRBV6-1; clone size: -; J gene: TRBJ1-4
CDR3 protein: CASSFIGAGGETQYF; CDR3 DNA: TGTGCCAGCAGTTTTATAGGGGCCGGCGGAGAGACCCAGTACTTC; D gene: -; V gene: TRBV27; clone size: -; J gene: TRBJ2-5
CDR3 protein: CASTGGVSYGYTF; CDR3 DNA: TGTGCCAGCACAGGGGGGGTGAGCTATGGCTACACCTTC; D gene: TRBD1; V gene: TRBV28; clone size: -; J gene: TRBJ1-2
CDR3 protein: CASSLWTSGASTDTQYF; CDR3 DNA: TGTGCCAGCAGTTTATGGACTAGCGGAGCTAGCACAGATACGCAGTATTTT; D gene: TRBD2; V gene: TRBV28; clone size: -; J gene: TRBJ2-3
CDR3 protein: CASSYLAGNADTQYF; CDR3 DNA: TGTGCCAGCAGTTATTTAGCGGGAAACGCAGATACGCAGTATTTT; D gene: TRBD2; V gene: TRBV6-5; clone size: -; J gene: TRBJ2-3
CDR3 protein: CASRPWDVSYEQYF; CDR3 DNA: TGTGCCAGCAGGCCCTGGGACGTCTCCTACGAGCAGTACTTC; D gene: -; V gene: TRBV27; clone size: once; J gene: TRBJ2-7
CDR3 protein: CASSYLRGDNEQFF; CDR3 DNA: TGTGCCAGCAGCTACCTCAGGGGCGACAATGAGCAGTTCTTC; D gene: -; V gene: TRBV11-2; clone size: -; J gene: TRBJ2-1
CDR3 protein: CASSLSGVYREQYF; CDR3 DNA: TGTGCCAGCAGTTTATCAGGGGTGTATCGGGAGCAGTACTTC; D gene: -; V gene: TRBV27; clone size: -; J gene: TRBJ2-7
CDR3 protein: CASSLGGGGGYNEQFF; CDR3 DNA: TGTGCCAGCAGCTTAGGAGGAGGAGGGGGATACAATGAGCAGTTCTTC; D gene: -; V gene: TRBV7-3; clone size: -; J gene: TRBJ2-1
CDR3 protein: CASSLSDDNEQFF; CDR3 DNA: TGCGCCAGCAGCTTGTCGGATGACAATGAGCAGTTCTTC; D gene: -; V gene: TRBV5-1; clone size: -; J gene: TRBJ2-1
CDR3 protein: CASSLSGEGTGHSTNEKLFF; CDR3 DNA: TGTGCCAGCAGTTTATCGGGAGAGGGGACAGGACACTCAACTAATGAAAAACTGTTTTTT; D gene: TRBD1; V gene: TRBV27; clone size: -; J gene: TRBJ1-4
CDR3 protein: CASSARDEQYF; CDR3 DNA: TGTGCCAGCAGTGCTCGGGACGAGCAGTACTTC; D gene: -; V gene: TRBV2; clone size: -; J gene: TRBJ2-7
CDR3 protein: CASRDFGNQPQHF; CDR3 DNA: TGTGCCAGCCGGGATTTTGGCAATCAGCCCCAGCATTTT; D gene: -; V gene: TRBV28; clone size: -; J gene: TRBJ1-5
CDR3 protein: CASSPGTVGEKLFF; CDR3 DNA: TGTGCCAGCAGCCCCGGGACAGTGGGTGAAAAACTGTTTTTT; D gene: TRBD1; V gene: TRBV7-9; clone size: -; J gene: TRBJ1-4
CDR3 protein: CASSWDRVEKLFF; CDR3 DNA: TGCGCCAGCAGCTGGGACAGGGTTGAAAAACTGTTTTTT; D gene: TRBD1; V gene: TRBV5-1; clone size: -; J gene: TRBJ1-4
CDR3 protein: CASSLVTNTGELFF; CDR3 DNA: TGTGCCAGCAGCTTGGTCACGAACACCGGGGAGCTGTTTTTT; D gene: -; V gene: TRBV5-4; clone size: once; J gene: TRBJ2-2
CDR3 protein: CASSISRYNEQFF; CDR3 DNA: TGTGCCAGCAGCATAAGCAGGTACAATGAGCAGTTCTTC; D gene: -; V gene: TRBV7-3; clone size: -; J gene: TRBJ2-1
CDR3 protein: CASSREPTEAFF; CDR3 DNA: TGTGCCAGCAGTCGTGAGCCGACCGAAGCTTTCTTT; D gene: -; V gene: TRBV25-1; clone size: -; J gene: TRBJ1-1
CDR3 protein: CASSPNGDTQYF; CDR3 DNA: TGTGCCAGCAGCCCTAATGGCGATACGCAGTATTTT; D gene: -; V gene: TRBV7-6; clone size: -; J gene: TRBJ2-3
CDR3 protein: CASSVAESSYEQYF; CDR3 DNA: TGTGCCAGCAGTGTTGCCGAGAGCTCCTACGAGCAGTACTTC; D gene: -; V gene: TRBV6-1; clone size: many; J gene: TRBJ2-7